A selection of T cell receptor beta chains follows, all from one sample in a study of cytomegalovirus exposure and HLA in healthy donors. TCRdb's table, derived via immunoSEQ multiplex PCR, lists solely in-frame clones and lacks some. Found here are around 150,000 clones, around 90% of them singletons; the top ten hold more than 2.5%. The sequenced material came from PBMCs. All receptors derive from a woman under 30 in good health and CMV-seropositive. Both conserved end residues are part of each CDR3. Each record gives: clone size, D gene, CDR3 length, V gene, J gene, CDR3 DNA, CDR3 protein. The D gene is left open where the match is weak. Size tells how often a clone was seen (once, few, many) or the class of an expanded clone, and some rows leave it out.

clone size: NA; D gene: NA; CDR3 length: 13; V gene: TRBV6-6; J gene: TRBJ2-3; CDR3 DNA: TGTGCCAGCAGTTACTCCAGTGGGCCTTCGCAGTATTTT; CDR3 protein: CASSYSSGPSQYF
clone size: NA; D gene: TRBD1; CDR3 length: 17; V gene: TRBV7-9; J gene: TRBJ2-4; CDR3 DNA: TGTGCCAGCAGCTCTAGCCCCAAGACAGGGGCCAAAAACATTCAGTACTTC; CDR3 protein: CASSSSPKTGAKNIQYF
clone size: NA; D gene: TRBD2; CDR3 length: 16; V gene: TRBV4-3; J gene: TRBJ2-3; CDR3 DNA: TGCGCCAGCAGCCAAGATCTTTTAGCGGGAGGCCAAACGCAGTATTTT; CDR3 protein: CASSQDLLAGGQTQYF
clone size: few; D gene: NA; CDR3 length: 12; V gene: TRBV30; J gene: TRBJ1-2; CDR3 DNA: TGTGCCTGGAGTAGGACACTGACGGGCTACACCTTC; CDR3 protein: CAWSRTLTGYTF
clone size: NA; D gene: TRBD2; CDR3 length: 13; V gene: TRBV28; J gene: TRBJ2-1; CDR3 DNA: TGTGCCAGCAGTTTACCGGCGGGAGGGGGGGAGTTCTTC; CDR3 protein: CASSLPAGGGEFF
clone size: NA; D gene: TRBD1; CDR3 length: 16; V gene: TRBV5-1; J gene: TRBJ1-2; CDR3 DNA: TGCGCCAGCAGCTTGTCCCCGGGACAGGGTAACTATGGCTACACCTTC; CDR3 protein: CASSLSPGQGNYGYTF
clone size: NA; D gene: NA; CDR3 length: 12; V gene: TRBV2; J gene: TRBJ2-1; CDR3 DNA: TGTGCCAGCAGTGTAGAGAACAATGAGCAGTTCTTC; CDR3 protein: CASSVENNEQFF
clone size: NA; D gene: TRBD2; CDR3 length: 16; V gene: TRBV27; J gene: TRBJ2-1; CDR3 DNA: TGTGCCAGCAGCCCAGGACTAGCGGGTACCTACAATGAGCAGTTCTTC; CDR3 protein: CASSPGLAGTYNEQFF
clone size: once; D gene: TRBD1; CDR3 length: 14; V gene: TRBV2; J gene: TRBJ2-1; CDR3 DNA: TGTGCCAGCAATAGAGACAGGGGGGACAATGAGCAGTTCTTC; CDR3 protein: CASNRDRGDNEQFF
clone size: once; D gene: NA; CDR3 length: 15; V gene: TRBV18; J gene: TRBJ2-3; CDR3 DNA: TGTGCCAGCTCCCCCGAACTCCCGGAGCAAGATACGCAGTATTTT; CDR3 protein: CASSPELPEQDTQYF
clone size: NA; D gene: NA; CDR3 length: 15; V gene: TRBV25-1; J gene: TRBJ2-5; CDR3 DNA: TGTGCCAGCAGTCCCCTAGCGAGGGCCGGGGAGACCCAGTACTTC; CDR3 protein: CASSPLARAGETQYF
clone size: NA; D gene: TRBD1; CDR3 length: 15; V gene: TRBV4-1; J gene: TRBJ2-7; CDR3 DNA: TGCGCCAGCAGCCAGCCCCCGACAGGGAGCTACGAGCAGTACTTC; CDR3 protein: CASSQPPTGSYEQYF
clone size: once; D gene: TRBD1; CDR3 length: 18; V gene: TRBV9; J gene: TRBJ2-7; CDR3 DNA: TGTGCCAGCAGCGTCCCTGAGGGACAGGGGTTAGGCTCCTACGAGCAGTACTTC; CDR3 protein: CASSVPEGQGLGSYEQYF
clone size: NA; D gene: TRBD1; CDR3 length: 17; V gene: TRBV7-9; J gene: TRBJ1-2; CDR3 DNA: TGTGCCAGCAGCATAAATCCCCCGACAGGGAAAGACTATGGCTACACCTTC; CDR3 protein: CASSINPPTGKDYGYTF
clone size: NA; D gene: NA; CDR3 length: 14; V gene: TRBV1; J gene: TRBJ2-1; CDR3 DNA: TGCACCAGCAGCCTACGGGGATTATACAATGAGCAGTTCTTC; CDR3 protein: CTSSLRGLYNEQFF
clone size: NA; D gene: NA; CDR3 length: 12; V gene: TRBV6-5; J gene: TRBJ2-3; CDR3 DNA: TGTGCCAGCAGTGACAGGACAGATACGCAGTATTTT; CDR3 protein: CASSDRTDTQYF